This paragraph reports one T cell receptor (beta chain). The table came from immunoSEQ multiplex PCR; TCRdb's copy has only in-frame clones and leaves some out. Of approximately 90,000 clones listed, 78% are singletons. Trimming pared 2 bases from V and 14 bases from J, leaving 16 bases between. The CDR3 has 14 amino acids. CDR1 is MNHEY, CDR2 SVGAGI, per germline. This sample is part of a study of blood T cell repertoires in COVID-19. The gene calls are TRBV6-5 and TRBJ1-6, with D possibly TRBD1 on 5 matching bases. The sequencing input was peripheral blood. This TCR derives from a man aged 65 to 79 with COVID-19, enrolled during active disease. The CDR3: CASSYGPRGWALHF. The DNA of the CDR3 is TGTGCCAGCAGTTACGGGCCCCGGGGGTGGGCCCTCCACTTT.